The next 29 T cell receptor beta chains were all read from a single sample in a study of T cell repertoires in cytomegalovirus infection. TCRdb re-called the reads with MiXCR, one entry per CDR3 protein. The sample lists some 940,000 distinct CDR3 sequences; around 30% were seen once. These TCRs' antigens remain unknown. Sequenced material: cultured CD8+ T cells from PBMCs, taken from culture after CMV antigen stimulation. The receptors stem from a human donor in good health (CMV status not recorded). Some clones in this sample may be carry-over from other donors' samples.

The chain joins TRBV19 to TRBJ2-6; D remains ambiguous. This CDR3 is 13 amino acids long. Deletions cut 10 bases from V and 2 bases from J, with 9 bases between. Looked up from germline, CDR1 is LNHDA and CDR2 is SQIVND (reference sequence). CDR3 DNA sequence: TGTGCCATCCAATCCCCTGGGGCCAACGTCCTGACTTTC. Translating gives CAIQSPGANVLTF.

This clonotype was counted only a few times. The V call is TRBV28, the J call TRBJ2-7; 8 bases match TRBD2. The J segment lost 5 bases and the V segment lost 2 bases, leaving 17 bases of the junction unmatched. This CDR3 comprises 18 residues. Germline loops: CDR1 MDHEN, CDR2 SYDVKM. The DNA for the CDR3 is TGTGCCAGCAGTTTAGGAAGCGGGAGACAGACGGGAGGAAACGAGCAGTACGTC. Encoded protein: CASSLGSGRQTGGNEQYV.

V gene TRBV2 combines with J gene TRBJ1-2; 9 bases are a match to TRBD1. This CDR3 region has 14 residues. J was trimmed by 7 bases and V by 5 bases; bases with no gene match: 8. Germline V gene data show CDR1 as SNHLY and CDR2 as FYNNEI. The CDR3 bases are TGTGCCAGCAGTTATAACAGGGGGCTGGGTGGCTACACCTTC. Residues: CASSYNRGLGGYTF. Drawing the rest from reference TRBV2 and TRBJ1-2, the complete variable domain is EPEVTQTPSHQVTQMGQEVILRCVPISNHLYFYWYRQILGQKVEFLVSFYNNEISEKSEIFDDQFSVERPDGSNFTLKIRSTKLEDSAMYFCASSYNRGLGGYTFGSGTRLTVV.

In nucleotides, the CDR3 is TGTGCCACCAGCAGGCCGATGAATGAGCAGTTCTTC. It is translated as CATSRPMNEQFF. The J gene is TRBJ2-1, the V gene TRBV15; the D is unclear. Trimming left V 3 bases short and J 7 bases short, with 7 bases between. The CDR3 has 12 amino acids. The V gene's germline CDR1 is LNHNV and CDR2 YYDKDF (reference sequence). Full variable domain (missing parts from reference TRBV15 and TRBJ2-1): DAMVIQNPRYQVTQFGKPVTLSCSQTLNHNVMYWYQQKSSQAPKLLFHYYDKDFNNEADTPDNFQSRRPNTSFCFLDIRSPGLGDTAMYLCATSRPMNEQFFGPGTRLTVL.

V is TRBV27 and J is TRBJ2-3, with unresolved D. Germline lookup yields CDR1 MNHEY and CDR2 SMNVEV (reference sequence). The ends were cut back, 5 bases at V and 4 bases at J, with 10 bases in the middle. The CDR3 covers 13 residues. The CDR3 DNA reads as TGTGCCAGCAGTATTGGGTTCGCAGATACGCAGTATTTT. Encoded protein: CASSIGFADTQYF.

The rearrangement links TRBV6-5 to TRBJ2-1, with D tentatively TRBD2 (7 bases). The ends were cut back, 7 bases at V and 2 bases at J, with 15 bases in the middle. Germline V lookup: CDR1 MNHEY, CDR2 SVGAGI. This CDR3 has 15 amino acids. The CDR3 region has the DNA TGTGCCAGCACCTGGGGGGGGGGCACCTACAATGAGCAGTTCTTC. Its protein product is CASTWGGGTYNEQFF.

This clonotype has more than one count but fewer than ten. The chain combines TRBV5-4 with TRBJ1-1, with 7 nucleotides matching TRBD1. CDR3 size: 16 residues. The V segment lost 2 bases and the J segment 4 bases; nucleotides outside the gene matches: 11. CDR1 SGHNT and CDR2 YYREEE come from the germline V gene (reference sequence). CDR3 amino acids: CASSLLRVTGITEAFF. The DNA of the CDR3 is TGTGCCAGCAGCTTATTGAGGGTGACAGGGATCACTGAAGCTTTCTTT.

This clonotype was observed at least ten times. The rearrangement joins TRBV7-8 to TRBJ1-1; 11 bases fit TRBD1. Per the germline V gene, CDR1 is SGHVS and CDR2 is FQNEAQ. This CDR3 is 15 amino acids long. Losses at the gene ends were 2 bases for V and 5 bases for J; bases not matched to a gene: 4. CDR3 sequence: CASSLPRDRGTEAFF. CDR3 nucleotides: TGTGCCAGCAGCTTACCCCGGGACAGGGGGACTGAAGCTTTCTTT. The full variable domain, its missing parts supplied by reference TRBV7-8 and TRBJ1-1, is GAGVSQSPRYKVAKRGQDVALRCDPISGHVSLFWYQQALGQGPEFLTYFQNEAQLDKSGLPSDRFFAERPEGSVSTLKIQRTQQEDSAVYLCASSLPRDRGTEAFFGQGTRLTVV.

This clonotype turned up a few times. The junction shows a germline mismatch at one end, possibly a read error. The chain recombines TRBV24-1 with TRBJ2-1; maybe TRBD2 (5 bases). Per the germline V gene, CDR1 is KGHDR and CDR2 is SFDVKD. The CDR3 has 20 amino acids. The CDR3 DNA reads TGTGCCACCAGTGTCTATCGCGGGTTTCTATGGGTTCCCTCCGACAATGAGCAGTTCTTC. Encoded protein: CATSVYRGFLWVPSDNEQFF.

CDR3 sequence (DNA): TGTGCCATCGATCTCGAGGCGCAAGGTCCCGATACGCAGTATTTT. Its protein is CAIDLEAQGPDTQYF. The V gene is TRBV6-1, the J gene TRBJ2-3; no clear D. V was cut by 10 bases and J by 6 bases, with 23 bases left in between. From germline, CDR1 is MNHNS and CDR2 SASEGT. The CDR3 runs 15 residues.

This clonotype was seen once. This sequence joins TRBV6-6 and TRBJ2-3, with D perhaps matching TRBD2 (7 bases). Trimming shortened V by 4 bases and J by 5 bases, and 13 bases separated the two germline ends. CDR1 and CDR2 from the germline V gene are MNHNY and SVGAGI (reference sequence). This CDR3 region has 14 residues. The CDR3 DNA is TGTGCCAGCAGTTCCGAGGGGGGGGGAGATACGCAGTATTTT. It encodes CASSSEGGGDTQYF.

This clonotype occurred a few times. The chain recombines TRBV7-2 with TRBJ2-5, with 10 bases matching TRBD1. The CDR3 is 16 residues long. V was clipped by 7 bases and J by 5 bases; unmatched bases: 13. The germline CDR1 and CDR2 sequences are SGHTA and FQGNSA. In nucleotides, the CDR3 is TGTGCCAGCACCCACACCCTGGGACAGGGGAGGGAGACCCAGTACTTC. As protein: CASTHTLGQGRETQYF.

The chain joins TRBV5-3 to TRBJ2-5, with D hard to call. Being an ORF, TRBV5-3 has a function that is uncertain. The CDR3 is made up of 13 amino acids. Deletions cut 0 bases from V and 2 bases from J, with 5 bases between. Written as DNA, the CDR3 is TGTGCCAGAAGCTTGGGGGGACAAGAGACCCAGTACTTC. As protein: CARSLGGQETQYF.

The rearrangement joins TRBV6-2 or TRBV6-3 to TRBJ1-5; D gene ambiguous. V gave up 5 bases and J gave up 1 base, with 12 bases separating them. The CDR3 totals 15 residues. Germline CDR1 MNHEY, CDR2 SVGEGT. The CDR3 nucleotides read TGTGCCAGCAGTCAACTAGGGTCGAGCAATCAGCCCCAGCATTTT. Residues: CASSQLGSSNQPQHF.

The chain uses TRBV7-6 and TRBJ2-1; D remains unclear. Germline V CDR1 and CDR2: SGHVS, FNYEAQ. The CDR3 extends over 17 amino acids. V was pared by 7 bases and J by 2 bases, with 21 bases between. CDR3 loop: CASTLEGNGGAYNEQFF. The CDR3 DNA is TGTGCCAGCACCCTAGAAGGAAACGGCGGAGCCTACAATGAGCAGTTCTTC.

This clonotype appeared a few times. The rearrangement uses TRBV24-1 and TRBJ2-5; 7 nucleotides agree with TRBD1. Unmatched junction bases numbered 8, after V lost 4 bases and J lost 4 bases. From germline, CDR1 is KGHDR and CDR2 SFDVKD. This CDR3 has 15 residues. CDR3 sequence: CATSERGGASETQYF. In nucleotides, the CDR3 is TGTGCCACCAGTGAACGAGGGGGCGCGTCAGAGACCCAGTACTTC.

This clonotype has at least ten counts. V and J are TRBV7-6 and TRBJ1-1; 10 bases match TRBD1. The trim removed 3 bases at V and 4 bases at J, leaving 11 bases unmatched. Germline V gene data show CDR1 as SGHVS and CDR2 as FNYEAQ. This CDR3 comprises 17 residues. The CDR3 coding sequence is TGTGCCAGCAGCTTCCCCGGGACAGGGGCGAGGGGCACTGAAGCTTTCTTT. Amino acid sequence: CASSFPGTGARGTEAFF.

The chain joins TRBV7-6 to TRBJ1-6; weak D call: TRBD1 (5 bases). This CDR3 spans 13 amino acids. The germline CDR1 and CDR2 sequences are SGHVS and FNYEAQ. Between the trimmed V and J ends, which lost 1 base and 11 bases, there was a span of 9 bases. This chain's CDR3 is CASSLGGDPPLHF. CDR3 DNA sequence: TGTGCCAGCAGCTTAGGAGGGGATCCACCCCTCCACTTT.

The V call is TRBV25-1, the J call TRBJ2-7; D remains ambiguous. There are 12 residues in the CDR3. Trimming took off 2 bases at V and 6 bases at J, with 8 bases between the two ends. The germline V gene has CDR1 MGHDK and CDR2 SYGVNS. CDR3 coding DNA: TGTGCCAGCAGTGAACTTGGATTCGAGCAGTACTTC. It is translated as CASSELGFEQYF.

V usage is TRBV12-5 and J usage is TRBJ2-7; TRBD1 might be the D (6 bases). CDR3 length: 14 amino acids. V was clipped by 7 bases and J by 3 bases, with 16 bases between them. Germline-derived CDR1 and CDR2 are LGHNT and FRNRAP. DNA for the CDR3: TGTGCTAGTGCCTTACCAGGGGAACACTACGAGCAGTACTTC. This codes for CASALPGEHYEQYF.

The chain carries TRBV11-2 and TRBJ2-1; no reliable D call. Germline V gene lookup returns CDR1 SGHAT and CDR2 FQNNGV. This CDR3 has 12 amino acids. V lost 5 bases, J lost 7 bases, and 9 bases lay in between. The CDR3 spells CASSQYRNEQFF. CDR3 DNA: TGTGCCAGCAGCCAGTACCGTAATGAGCAGTTCTTC.

In its sample, this clonotype was seen a few times. V gene TRBV4-1 combines with J gene TRBJ2-2; maybe TRBD2 (6 bases). This CDR3 has 16 residues. The germline gives CDR1 MGHRA, CDR2 YSYEKL. Trimming left V 1 base short and J 1 base short, with 10 bases between. The CDR3 DNA reads as TGCGCCAGCAGCCAAGGTGACGGGGGGAACACCGGGGAGCTGTTTTTT. Protein: CASSQGDGGNTGELFF.

This chain links TRBV6-1 with TRBJ1-6; no clear D. CDR3 length: 15 amino acids. CDR1 is MNHNS, CDR2 SASEGT, per germline. V lost 4 bases and J 3 bases, leaving 10 bases between the germline ends. The CDR3 coding sequence is TGTGCCAGCAGTGTAGACTTGAGCTATAATTCACCCCTCCACTTT. Protein product: CASSVDLSYNSPLHF.

The V and J genes are TRBV4-1 and TRBJ2-1; 8 positions match TRBD1. V was pared by 3 bases and J by 4 bases, with 11 bases of the junction left unmatched. Germline CDR1 MGHRA, CDR2 YSYEKL. The CDR3 has 17 residues. CDR3: CASSQWTGINLYNEQFF. CDR3 coding DNA: TGCGCCAGCAGCCAGTGGACAGGGATAAACTTATACAATGAGCAGTTCTTC.

The chain couples TRBV6-1 to TRBJ1-5, with D unclear. The CDR3 sequence is 14 residues long. Germline V gives CDR1 MNHNS, CDR2 SASEGT. V lost 1 base to trimming and J lost 4 bases, with 8 bases between them. CDR3 in amino acids: CASSEVTGNQPQHF. For the CDR3, the DNA is TGTGCCAGCAGTGAAGTAACCGGGAATCAGCCCCAGCATTTT.

Worth noting for this clonotype: A much larger clone differs by one base, so this may be a read error. The rearrangement uses TRBV7-6 and TRBJ2-1; D remains ambiguous. The CDR3 is 14 residues long. Germline V gives CDR1 SGHVS, CDR2 FNYEAQ. This CDR3 is CASSLEASYNGQFF. CDR3 nucleotides: TGTGCCAGCAGCTTAGAGGCCAGTTACAATGGGCAGTTCTTC.

This clonotype appeared a few times. The chain carries TRBV7-6 and TRBJ1-1; weak D call: TRBD1 (5 bases). Germline V gives CDR1 SGHVS, CDR2 FNYEAQ. The V end lost 3 bases, the J end lost 4 bases, and 15 bases lay between the germline ends. The CDR3 is 15 amino acids. The chain's CDR3 is CASSFGGAPGTEAFF. The DNA of the CDR3 is TGTGCCAGCAGCTTTGGAGGGGCCCCGGGCACTGAAGCTTTCTTT.

The chain recombines TRBV12-3 or TRBV12-4 with TRBJ1-2; 9 bases match TRBD1. Losses at the gene ends were 5 bases for V and 6 bases for J; bases not matched to a gene: 16. This CDR3 contains 17 residues. The CDR3 is CASSPQGARKISDGYTF. The DNA of the CDR3 is TGTGCCAGCAGTCCACAGGGGGCAAGGAAAATCTCGGATGGCTACACCTTC.

The table lists this clonotype with a few counts. The DNA of the CDR3 is TGTGCCAGCCGAACCGGGACATGGGGTCAGCCCCAGCATTTT. Its protein is CASRTGTWGQPQHF. The J gene is TRBJ1-5, the V gene TRBV6-6; perhaps TRBD1 as D (6 bases). The germline gives CDR1 MNHNY, CDR2 SVGAGI (reference sequence). The V end was cut by 8 bases, the J end by 6 bases, with 17 bases between. The CDR3 is 14 residues long.